Shown below are 21 T cell receptor beta chains from a single sample sequenced in a study of blood T cell repertoires in COVID-19. Measured with immunoSEQ multiplex PCR; TCRdb has only the in-frame clones, and not every one. Of about 80,000 clones listed, about 87% were seen once; the top ten hold approximately 6.8%. The specimen sequenced was peripheral blood. Receptors were obtained from a woman over 75 with acute or convalescent COVID-19.

The rearrangement links TRBV15 to TRBJ1-2, with D perhaps matching TRBD1 (6 bases). V lost 3 bases, J lost 7 bases, and 12 bases lay in between. The CDR3 extends over 13 amino acids. The germline gives CDR1 LNHNV, CDR2 YYDKDF (reference sequence). The CDR3 loop is CATSRGHEPGYTF. CDR3 DNA: TGTGCCACCAGCAGGGGACACGAGCCTGGCTACACCTTC.

The V and J genes are TRBV7-8 and TRBJ2-7; possible D gene TRBD1, 5 bases. Germline V gene sequence: CDR1 SGHVS, CDR2 FQNEAQ. The CDR3 covers 13 residues. V was trimmed by 3 bases and J by 3 bases, leaving 9 bases between them. CDR3: CASSFAGNYEQYF. CDR3 bases: TGTGCCAGCAGCTTTGCAGGGAACTACGAGCAGTACTTC.

CDR3 protein: CASSIPGQAGTGELFF. CDR3 bases: TGTGCCAGCAGTATACCGGGACAGGCGGGCACCGGGGAGCTGTTTTTT. The genes are TRBV2 and TRBJ2-2, with 8 bases lining up with TRBD1. Per germline, CDR1 SNHLY and CDR2 FYNNEI. The V segment lost 5 bases and the J segment 4 bases; nucleotides outside the gene matches: 9. This CDR3 comprises 16 residues.

This clone came up once. The chain links TRBV4-3 to TRBJ1-2; a weak D match, TRBD1 (5 bases). The V and J ends lost 4 bases and 8 bases respectively, with 23 bases between them. CDR3 size: 16 residues. The V gene's germline CDR1 is LGHNA and CDR2 YSLEER. CDR3 nucleotides: TGCGCCAGCAGCCGGTCCAAGAATGGGGCGGGGGAAGGCTACACCTTC. It specifies CASSRSKNGAGEGYTF.

V is TRBV4-3 and J is TRBJ2-3; a possible D gene is TRBD2 (7 bases). Germline values: CDR1 LGHNA, CDR2 YSLEER. The CDR3 contains 16 residues. V lost 1 base to trimming and J lost 0 bases, with 11 bases between them. The CDR3, as DNA: TGCGCCAGCAGCCAAGGGGGGGGCCTTAGCACAGATACGCAGTATTTT. As protein: CASSQGGGLSTDTQYF.

The CDR3 region has the DNA TGCGCCAGCAGCCGCAACAGCCTCGGAGAGACCCAGTACTTC. Translated: CASSRNSLGETQYF. The chain is built from TRBV5-1 and TRBJ2-5; D unclear. The CDR3 runs to 14 residues. CDR1 is SGHRS, CDR2 YFSETQ, per germline. V was trimmed by 4 bases and J by 4 bases, leaving 14 bases between them.

The chain couples TRBV6-5 to TRBJ1-6, with D unresolved. Germline CDR1 is MNHEY and CDR2 is SVGAGI. Trimming shortened V by 5 bases and J by 0 bases, and 8 bases separated the two germline ends. The CDR3 is made up of 15 amino acids. The CDR3 nucleotides read TGTGCCAGCAGTCCCTCCAGCTCCTATAATTCACCCCTCCACTTT. Translated, it gives CASSPSSSYNSPLHF.

The chain carries TRBV4-2 and TRBJ1-5, with D possibly matching TRBD1 (5 bases). CDR1 and CDR2 from the germline V gene are LGHNA and YNFKEQ. This CDR3 contains 15 residues. The V and J ends lost 1 base and 7 bases respectively, with 14 bases between them. The CDR3 is CASSQVEGADQPQHF. CDR3 bases: TGTGCCAGCAGCCAAGTTGAAGGGGCCGACCAGCCCCAGCATTTT.

The chain uses TRBV10-3 and TRBJ2-5, with a possible D match to TRBD2 (6 bases). This CDR3 is built from 12 residues. Germline CDR1 is ENHRY and CDR2 is SYGVKD. Trimming removed 10 bases at V and 5 bases at J, with 14 bases between. CDR3 nucleotides: TGTGCCACCAAAATGCGGGGTGAGACCCAGTACTTC. Its translation is CATKMRGETQYF.

This clone was observed a single time. The rearrangement links TRBV2 to TRBJ1-3; a weak D match, TRBD1 (5 bases). Trimming cost V 4 bases and J 2 bases, with 9 bases left between them. The CDR3 is made up of 14 amino acids. The germline V gene encodes CDR1 SNHLY and CDR2 FYNNEI. This CDR3 is CASSVGAAGNTIYF. The CDR3 coding sequence is TGTGCCAGCAGTGTTGGGGCAGCTGGAAACACCATATATTTT.

This clone was counted a single time. This sequence joins TRBV29-1 and TRBJ2-3; no reliable D call. V lost 4 bases and J 1 base, leaving 15 bases between the germline ends. This CDR3 comprises 15 residues. The germline gives CDR1 SQVTM, CDR2 ANQGSEA. The CDR3 DNA is TGCAGCGTTGGGTCCGGGTTCATCGGCACAGATACGCAGTATTTT. This sequence encodes CSVGSGFIGTDTQYF.

The rearrangement links TRBV2 to TRBJ2-3, with D tentatively TRBD2 (5 bases). This CDR3 comprises 14 residues. CDR1 and CDR2 (germline): SNHLY, FYNNEI. V gave up 6 bases and J gave up 0 bases, with 10 bases separating them. The CDR3 here is CASRRDRSTDTQYF. The CDR3 DNA is TGTGCCAGCAGGAGGGATAGAAGCACAGATACGCAGTATTTT.

The rearrangement joins TRBV18 to TRBJ2-7; the D is unclear. The V gene's germline CDR1 is KGHSH and CDR2 LQKENI. The CDR3 length is 13 residues. V was pared by 3 bases and J by 1 base, with 7 bases between. CDR3 bases: TGTGCCAGCTCACCGAGCCTATCCTACGAGCAGTACTTC. The encoded protein is CASSPSLSYEQYF. The full variable domain, its missing parts supplied by reference TRBV18 and TRBJ2-7, is NAGVMQNPRHLVRRRGQEARLRCSPMKGHSHVYWYRQLPEEGLKFMVYLQKENIIDESGMPKERFSAEFPKEGPSILRIQQVVRGDSAAYFCASSPSLSYEQYFGPGTRLTVT.

The V call is TRBV19, the J call TRBJ2-3, with 7 bases matching TRBD2. Germline CDR1 is LNHDA and CDR2 is SQIVND (reference sequence). Losses at the gene ends were 3 bases for V and 4 bases for J; bases not matched to a gene: 7. The CDR3 consists of 15 residues. CDR3 nucleotide sequence: TGTGCCAGTAGTATCAGCGGGGCACGGGCAGATACGCAGTATTTT. Amino acid sequence: CASSISGARADTQYF.

The chain uses TRBV14 and TRBJ1-6; possible D gene TRBD1, 5 bases. CDR1 and CDR2 from the germline V gene are SGHDN and FVKESK. CDR3 size: 12 residues. V lost 1 base and J 15 bases, leaving 10 bases between the germline ends. In nucleotides, the CDR3 is TGTGCCAGCAGCCAAGTAACAGGCTTCCTCCACTTT. Its translation: CASSQVTGFLHF.

The rearrangement joins TRBV7-8 to TRBJ1-3, with 8 positions matching TRBD1. The CDR3 sequence is 15 residues long. V dropped 0 bases and J dropped 5; count of bases not matched to a gene: 3. From germline, CDR1 is SGHVS and CDR2 FQNEAQ. The CDR3 DNA reads TGTGCCAGCAGCTTAGCGACAGGGGTTAGAAACACCATATATTTT. Its translation is CASSLATGVRNTIYF.

This clone has more than one count but fewer than ten. This chain uses TRBV13 with TRBJ2-3; 11 positions match TRBD2. The CDR3 has 16 amino acids. Germline CDR1 and CDR2: PRHDT and FYEKMQ (reference sequence). With 5 bases clipped from V and 2 bases from J, the junction kept 6 bases outside the gene matches. The CDR3 region has the DNA TGTGCCAGCAGCAGCCTAGCGGGAGGAGCCACAGATACGCAGTATTTT. This translates into CASSSLAGGATDTQYF.

This rearrangement joins TRBV7-8 to TRBJ1-2; TRBD1 aligns across 9 bases. CDR3 length equals 18 residues. The V segment lost 5 bases and the J segment 0 bases; nucleotides outside the gene matches: 13. Germline assignment: CDR1 SGHVS and CDR2 FQNEAQ. CDR3 coding DNA: TGTGCCAGCAGCCCCCTTAGGACAGGGGTTTCTTCTAACTATGGCTACACCTTC. Amino acids: CASSPLRTGVSSNYGYTF.

The chain joins TRBV7-9 to TRBJ1-1; D possibly corresponds to TRBD1 (6 bases). The CDR3 is made up of 14 amino acids. Germline CDR1 reads SEHNR; CDR2 reads FQNEAQ (reference sequence). V shed 1 base and J shed 8 bases, with 14 bases lying between them. CDR3: CASSLVAGQPEAFF. The CDR3 nucleotides are TGTGCCAGCAGCTTAGTGGCCGGACAGCCGGAAGCTTTCTTT. The complete variable domain, with remaining parts taken from reference TRBV7-9 and TRBJ1-1, reads DTGVSQNPRHKITKRGQNVTFRCDPISEHNRLYWYRQTLGQGPEFLTYFQNEAQLEKSRLLSDRFSAERPKGSFSTLEIQRTEQGDSAMYLCASSLVAGQPEAFFGQGTRLTVV.

This chain links TRBV5-1 with TRBJ2-7; a possible D gene is TRBD1 (5 bases). CDR1 is SGHRS, CDR2 YFSETQ, per germline. V lost 0 bases to trimming and J lost 3 bases, with 7 bases between them. This CDR3 contains 13 residues. Written as DNA, the CDR3 is TGCGCCAGCAGCTTGGGGACATACTACGAGCAGTACTTC. This sequence encodes CASSLGTYYEQYF.

V and J are TRBV6-1 and TRBJ2-1; TRBD1 is a possible D gene (6 bases). V was clipped by 0 bases and J by 8 bases, with 14 bases between them. Germline values: CDR1 MNHNS, CDR2 SASEGT. CDR3 length: 15 residues. CDR3: CASSEAPWGRDEQFF. The CDR3 region has the DNA TGTGCCAGCAGTGAAGCGCCTTGGGGGCGGGATGAGCAGTTCTTC.